This TCR beta chain comes out of a study of sequential checkpoint blockade in melanoma. Looking at the study overall: Patients were randomized 1:1 to nivolumab-then-ipilimumab or ipilimumab-then-nivolumab first-line. After both sequences, patients received maintenance nivolumab.

Treatment: randomized to nivolumab then ipilimumab (arm A) or the reverse (arm B). No patient had prior DNA-damaging chemotherapy. PBMC sorting kept live CD3+CD8+ cells without CD19 or CD56. Assay: immunoSEQ multiplex PCR; the TCRdb copy retains only in-frame clones and omits some. The sample gives tens of thousands of clones, roughly 80% of which show up once; about 27% is in the top ten. The receptor was derived from a human donor with melanoma. The sequenced sample was CD8+ T cells sorted from blood (inferred from file names), obtained from a patient given nivolumab and ipilimumab in sequence.

The DNA for the CDR3 is TGCGCCAGCAGCCGGGACAGGGGTGAACACGAGCAGTACTTC. Protein sequence: CASSRDRGEHEQYF. The chain links TRBV23-1 to TRBJ2-7; 10 bases map to TRBD1. TRBV23-1 is recorded as an ORF, its role being uncertain. The CDR3 runs to 14 residues. V gave up 6 bases and J gave up 5 bases; unmatched junction bases: 7.